The 11 T cell receptor beta chains below were found in one sample sequenced in a study of blood T cell repertoires in COVID-19. Using immunoSEQ multiplex PCR, the repertoire was profiled, and TCRdb retains in-frame clones only, with some absent. The table includes more than 150,000 clones, about four fifths detected once. Sequencing was done on a sample of peripheral blood. Receptors were obtained from a human donor in a cohort sampled during active COVID-19.

The gene calls are TRBV11-2 and TRBJ1-2, with 10 bases matching TRBD1. Germline CDR1 SGHAT, CDR2 FQNNGV. J gave up 4 bases and V 4 bases, and 6 bases lay outside the gene matches. The CDR3 length is 15 residues. The CDR3 sequence is CASSSDRGRIYGYTF. In DNA form, the CDR3 reads TGTGCCAGCAGCTCCGACAGGGGGCGTATCTATGGCTACACCTTC.

CDR3 residues: CASSRDTSYEQYF. The CDR3, as DNA: TGTGCCAGCAGCCGGGACACCTCCTACGAGCAGTACTTC. This rearrangement joins TRBV27 to TRBJ2-7, with D possibly TRBD1 on 6 matching bases. V was clipped by 6 bases and J by 0 bases, with 9 bases between them. The CDR3 consists of 13 residues. The germline V gene has CDR1 MNHEY and CDR2 SMNVEV (reference sequence).

This chain joins TRBV12-3 or TRBV12-4 and TRBJ2-5, with D unresolved. Trimming took off 5 bases at V and 4 bases at J, with 11 bases between the two ends. This CDR3 has 13 amino acids. The CDR3 sequence: CASSPRHGETQYF. For the CDR3, the DNA is TGTGCCAGCAGTCCAAGACACGGAGAGACCCAGTACTTC.

The chain is built from TRBV7-3 and TRBJ1-1; tentatively, D is TRBD1 (5 bases). V was pared by 8 bases and J by 3 bases, with 16 bases between. Germline V gene lookup returns CDR1 SGHTA and CDR2 FQGTGA. There are 14 residues in the CDR3. CDR3 sequence reads: CASGGGRGDTEAFF. In DNA form, the CDR3 reads TGTGCCAGCGGGGGAGGGAGGGGTGACACTGAAGCTTTCTTT. Drawing the rest from reference TRBV7-3 and TRBJ1-1, the complete variable domain is GAGVSQTPSNKVTEKGKYVELRCDPISGHTALYWYRQSLGQGPEFLIYFQGTGAADDSGLPNDRFFAVRPEGSVSTLKIQRTERGDSAVYLCASGGGRGDTEAFFGQGTRLTVV.

Turning to this clone: Other DNA sequences in the sample encode the same CDR3. This chain uses TRBV15 with TRBJ1-3, with D perhaps matching TRBD1 (6 bases). Germline CDR1 reads LNHNV; CDR2 reads YYDKDF (reference sequence). CDR3 length: 15 residues. V was trimmed by 0 bases and J by 2 bases, leaving 8 bases between them. CDR3 sequence reads: CATSRDRGAGNTIYF. In nucleotides, the CDR3 is TGTGCCACCAGCAGAGACAGGGGCGCTGGAAACACCATATATTTT.

This chain uses TRBV12-3 or TRBV12-4 with TRBJ1-1, with D tentatively TRBD1 (6 bases). The CDR3 runs 13 residues. The V end was cut by 4 bases, the J end by 3 bases, with 9 bases between. This chain's CDR3 is CASSYDRYTEAFF. In DNA, the CDR3 is TGTGCCAGCAGTTATGACAGGTACACTGAAGCTTTCTTT.

The genes are TRBV18 and TRBJ1-1; D call uncertain. V lost 3 bases and J 2 bases, leaving 22 bases between the germline ends. Germline V gene data show CDR1 as KGHSH and CDR2 as LQKENI. This CDR3 is 18 amino acids long. The CDR3 bases are TGTGCCAGCTCACCGAAGCAGCTCGCCGGAGGCTTAAACACTGAAGCTTTCTTT. This encodes CASSPKQLAGGLNTEAFF.

The chain recombines TRBV27 with TRBJ2-7; 8 nucleotides match TRBD1. The CDR3 is 15 amino acids. Germline V gene data show CDR1 as MNHEY and CDR2 as SMNVEV (reference sequence). J was trimmed by 4 bases and V by 2 bases; bases with no gene match: 7. The CDR3: CASSLTGTGGYEQYF. In nucleotides, the CDR3 is TGTGCCAGCAGTTTAACCGGGACAGGAGGGTACGAGCAGTACTTC.

The J gene is TRBJ1-5, the V gene TRBV5-4; D perhaps matches TRBD1 (5 bases). This CDR3 has 15 amino acids. V lost 3 bases and J lost 4, with 14 bases in between. CDR1 is SGHNT, CDR2 YYREEE, per germline (reference sequence). The CDR3 loop reads CASSSLPGPNQPQHF. The CDR3 coding sequence is TGTGCCAGCAGCTCTTTGCCAGGGCCAAATCAGCCCCAGCATTTT.

This clone has only one observation. J is TRBJ2-3 and V is TRBV9; 9 positions match TRBD2. Germline V lookup: CDR1 SGDLS, CDR2 YYNGEE. V shed 3 bases and J 3 bases; nucleotides not matched to a gene: 5. The CDR3 consists of 15 residues. The CDR3 nucleotides are TGTGCCAGCAGCGGCGGGGGGGCACGAACAGATACGCAGTATTTT. Translated, it gives CASSGGGARTDTQYF.

The CDR3 reads CASIAGGSQGYTGELFF. The DNA for the CDR3 is TGTGCCAGTATTGCGGGGGGATCACAGGGGTACACCGGGGAGCTGTTTTTT. This sequence joins TRBV19 and TRBJ2-2, with D perhaps matching TRBD2 (8 bases). Trimming pared 7 bases from V and 3 bases from J, leaving 21 bases between. Germline CDR1 LNHDA, CDR2 SQIVND (reference sequence). This CDR3 region has 17 residues.